This TCR beta chain stems from a study of blood T cells in healthy people across ages. This clonotype showed up just a few times. Its antigen is unidentified. Study outcomes and limitations: The study could not conclusively compare naive and antigen-experienced cells, given its unsorted PBMCs.

Using a J-beta primer mix together with a sample-barcoded 5' primer, a second PCR was run for roughly 6 to 12 cycles. Through a template-switch adaptor with 12 random nucleotides, each cDNA molecule received a tag. One entry per CDR3 protein, called by TCRdb with MiXCR from the 5' RACE reads. Here the sample spans 700,000 to 950,000 distinct CDR3 sequences, about 40% being singletons. The junction had 11 bases not matched to a gene; V was cut back by 2 bases and J by 5 bases. This CDR3 has 16 residues. CDR1 and CDR2 from the germline V gene are SGHAT and FQDESV (reference sequence). Sequenced input: blood. V is TRBV11-1 and J is TRBJ2-7; 8 nucleotides align to TRBD2. This clonotype was obtained from a woman aged 55 to 70 in good health. The CDR3 loop is CASSLFWAGGIDEQYF. The DNA of the CDR3 is TGTGCCAGCAGCTTATTTTGGGCGGGGGGTATCGACGAGCAGTACTTC.